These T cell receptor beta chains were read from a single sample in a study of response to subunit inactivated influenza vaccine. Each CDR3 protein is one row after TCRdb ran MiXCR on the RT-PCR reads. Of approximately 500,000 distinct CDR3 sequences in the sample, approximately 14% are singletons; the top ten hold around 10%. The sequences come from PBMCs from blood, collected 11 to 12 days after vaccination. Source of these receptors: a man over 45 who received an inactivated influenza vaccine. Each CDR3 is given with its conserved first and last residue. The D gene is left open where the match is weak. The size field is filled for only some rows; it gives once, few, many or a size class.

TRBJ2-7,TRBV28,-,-,CASKLTGKGYEQYF,TGTGCCAGCAAGTTAACCGGCAAGGGCTACGAGCAGTACTTC
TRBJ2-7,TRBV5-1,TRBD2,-,CASKDSGLDEQYF,TGCGCCAGCAAAGATAGCGGGCTCGACGAGCAGTACTTC
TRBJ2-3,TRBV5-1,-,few,CASSTAQGVSVDTQYF,TGCGCCAGCAGCACAGCACAGGGTGTTTCGGTCGATACGCAGTATTTT
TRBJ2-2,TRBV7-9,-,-,CASRPTSGARNTGELFF,TGTGCCAGCAGACCAACTTCAGGGGCGCGGAACACCGGGGAGCTGTTTTTT
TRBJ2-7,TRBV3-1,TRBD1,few,CASSSDRVGYEQYF,TGTGCCAGCAGCTCGGACAGGGTGGGCTACGAGCAGTACTTC
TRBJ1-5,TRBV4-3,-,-,CASSQTAGTGNQPQHF,TGCGCCAGCAGCCAGACAGCCGGGACGGGCAATCAGCCCCAGCATTTT
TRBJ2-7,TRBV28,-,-,CASSLSGIEQYF,TGTGCCAGCAGTTTATCGGGGATCGAGCAGTACTTC
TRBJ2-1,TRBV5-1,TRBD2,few,CASSLALLAGGYNEQFF,TGCGCCAGCAGCTTGGCCCTCCTAGCGGGGGGATACAATGAGCAGTTCTTC
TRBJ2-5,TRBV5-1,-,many,CASSLGGVAETQYF,TGCGCCAGCAGCTTGGGAGGAGTAGCAGAGACCCAGTACTTC
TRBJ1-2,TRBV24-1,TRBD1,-,CATSDLDRVDGYTF,TGTGCCACCAGTGATTTAGACAGGGTCGATGGCTACACCTTC
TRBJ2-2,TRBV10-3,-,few,CAIKPYTGELFF,TGTGCCATCAAGCCGTACACCGGGGAGCTGTTTTTT
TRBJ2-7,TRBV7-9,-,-,CASRPPSSYEQYF,TGTGCCAGCAGACCCCCTAGCTCCTACGAGCAGTACTTC
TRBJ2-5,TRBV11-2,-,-,CASSLDPWGQETQYF,TGTGCCAGCAGCTTAGATCCCTGGGGACAAGAGACCCAGTACTTC
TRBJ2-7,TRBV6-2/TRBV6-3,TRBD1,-,CASSFSRQGSGGYEQYF,TGTGCCAGCAGTTTTTCCAGACAGGGTTCCGGAGGCTACGAGCAGTACTTC
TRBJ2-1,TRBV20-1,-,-,CSASTRVSYNEQFF,TGCAGTGCTAGTACTCGAGTGTCCTACAATGAGCAGTTCTTC
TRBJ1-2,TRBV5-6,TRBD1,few,CASSFRQGANYGYTF,TGTGCCAGCAGCTTCCGACAGGGGGCTAACTATGGCTACACCTTC
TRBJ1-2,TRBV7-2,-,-,CASNLAGRNNYGYTF,TGTGCCAGCAATCTGGCCGGACGGAATAACTATGGCTACACCTTC
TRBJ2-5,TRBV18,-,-,CASSTNGQETQYF,TGTGCCAGCTCAACCAACGGGCAAGAGACCCAGTACTTC
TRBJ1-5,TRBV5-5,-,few,CASSPGTIPWPQHF,TGTGCCAGCAGCCCCGGGACCATCCCATGGCCCCAGCATTTT
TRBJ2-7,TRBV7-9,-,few,CASSLGSADEQYF,TGTGCCAGCAGCCTCGGGTCTGCTGACGAGCAGTACTTC
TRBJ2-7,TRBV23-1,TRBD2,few,CASSCMGDILRAGEGEQYF,TGCGCCAGCAGTTGCATGGGGGACATACTGCGAGCGGGGGAGGGCGAGCAGTACTTC
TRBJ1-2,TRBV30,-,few,CAWSVVAGGRRGYTF,TGTGCCTGGAGTGTAGTCGCTGGGGGAAGAAGGGGCTACACCTTC
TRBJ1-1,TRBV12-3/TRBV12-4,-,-,CASSFGAEAFF,TGTGCCAGCAGTTTTGGTGCTGAAGCTTTCTTT
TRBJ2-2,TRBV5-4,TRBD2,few,CASSLLAGRNTGELFF,TGTGCCAGCAGCTTGCTAGCGGGGCGGAACACCGGGGAGCTGTTTTTT
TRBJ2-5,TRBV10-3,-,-,CAIKVADGETQYF,TGTGCCATCAAGGTGGCCGATGGGGAGACCCAGTACTTC
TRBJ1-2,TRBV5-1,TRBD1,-,CASSIDREGYTF,TGCGCCAGCAGCATAGACAGGGAGGGCTACACCTTC
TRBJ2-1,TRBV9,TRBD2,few,CASSVARTSGSLHEQFF,TGTGCCAGCAGCGTAGCCAGGACTAGCGGGAGCTTGCATGAGCAGTTCTTC
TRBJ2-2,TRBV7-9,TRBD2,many,CASSVQAGGNPGELFF,TGTGCCAGCAGCGTCCAAGCGGGAGGTAACCCCGGGGAGCTGTTTTTT
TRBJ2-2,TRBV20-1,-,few,CSATPSGTYTGELFF,TGCAGTGCTACCCCATCAGGGACCTACACCGGGGAGCTGTTTTTT
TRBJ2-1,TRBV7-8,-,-,CASSLSLTGTYNEQFF,TGTGCCAGCAGCTTGTCATTAACCGGGACTTACAATGAGCAGTTCTTC
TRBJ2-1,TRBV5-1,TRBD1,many,CASTKGNGQGPYNEQFF,TGCGCCAGCACAAAAGGAAACGGACAGGGGCCATACAATGAGCAGTTCTTC
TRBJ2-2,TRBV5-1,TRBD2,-,CASSLAGLAGLNTGELFF,TGCGCCAGCAGCTTGGCTGGACTAGCGGGGTTGAACACCGGGGAGCTGTTTTTT
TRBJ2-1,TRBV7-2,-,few,CASSGPGLKSGREQFF,TGTGCCAGCAGCGGACCGGGACTTAAGTCAGGGAGGGAGCAGTTCTTC
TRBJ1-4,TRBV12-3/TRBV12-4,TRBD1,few,CASRGTGRKLFF,TGTGCCAGCAGAGGGACAGGCCGGAAACTGTTTTTT
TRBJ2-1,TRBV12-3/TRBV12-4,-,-,CASTRRDNEQFF,TGTGCCAGCACCCGAAGGGACAATGAGCAGTTCTTC
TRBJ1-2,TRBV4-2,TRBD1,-,CASSPMDRNNGYTF,TGTGCCAGCAGCCCCATGGACAGGAACAACGGCTACACCTTC
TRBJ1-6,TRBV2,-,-,CASSEEVSPNSPLHF,TGTGCCAGCAGTGAGGAGGTCAGCCCTAATTCACCCCTCCACTTT
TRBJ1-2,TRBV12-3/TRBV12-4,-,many,CASSFRVQGDRGYTF,TGTGCCAGCAGTTTTCGGGTACAGGGTGATCGTGGCTACACCTTC
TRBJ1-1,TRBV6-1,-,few,CASSPARENTEAFF,TGTGCCAGCAGTCCAGCCCGTGAGAACACTGAAGCTTTCTTT
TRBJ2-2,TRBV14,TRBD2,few,CASSPTAGVNTGELFF,TGTGCCAGCAGCCCCACAGCGGGGGTGAACACCGGGGAGCTGTTTTTT